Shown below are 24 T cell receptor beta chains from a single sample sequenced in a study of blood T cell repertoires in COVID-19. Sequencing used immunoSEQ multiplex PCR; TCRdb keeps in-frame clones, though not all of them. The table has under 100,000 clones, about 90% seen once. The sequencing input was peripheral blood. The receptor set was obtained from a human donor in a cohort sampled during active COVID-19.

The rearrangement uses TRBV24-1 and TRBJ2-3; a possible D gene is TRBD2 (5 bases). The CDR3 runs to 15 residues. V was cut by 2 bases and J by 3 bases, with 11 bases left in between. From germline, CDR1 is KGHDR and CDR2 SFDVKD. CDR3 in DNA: TGTGCCACCAGTGATTCGACGCGGAGGACAGATACGCAGTATTTT. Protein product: CATSDSTRRTDTQYF.

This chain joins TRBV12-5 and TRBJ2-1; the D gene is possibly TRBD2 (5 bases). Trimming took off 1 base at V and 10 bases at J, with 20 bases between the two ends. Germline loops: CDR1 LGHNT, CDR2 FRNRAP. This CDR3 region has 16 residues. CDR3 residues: CASGLASMVRGQEQFF. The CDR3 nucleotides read TGTGCTAGTGGTTTGGCCTCGATGGTGAGAGGGCAAGAGCAGTTCTTC.

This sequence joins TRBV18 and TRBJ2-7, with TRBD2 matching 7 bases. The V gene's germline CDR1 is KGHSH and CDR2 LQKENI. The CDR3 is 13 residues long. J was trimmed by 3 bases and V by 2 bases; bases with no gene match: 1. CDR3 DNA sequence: TGTGCCAGCTCACCAAAGCGGGACTACGAGCAGTACTTC. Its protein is CASSPKRDYEQYF.

CDR3 nucleotides: TGTGCCAGCAGCCAAGTGGGCGCCGCCTACGAGCAGTACTTC. Translation: CASSQVGAAYEQYF. The rearrangement joins TRBV3-1 (or the pseudogene TRBV3-2) to TRBJ2-7; no reliable D call. There are 14 residues in the CDR3. V was cut by 1 base and J by 2 bases, with 9 bases left in between. Germline values: CDR1 LGHDT, CDR2 YNNKEL (reference sequence).

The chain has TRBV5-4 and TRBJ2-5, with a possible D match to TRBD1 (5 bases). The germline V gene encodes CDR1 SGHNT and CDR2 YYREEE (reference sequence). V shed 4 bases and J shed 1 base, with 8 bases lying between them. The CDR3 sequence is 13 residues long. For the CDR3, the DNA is TGTGCCAGCAGCGTCGACAGCCAAGAGACCCAGTACTTC. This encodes CASSVDSQETQYF.

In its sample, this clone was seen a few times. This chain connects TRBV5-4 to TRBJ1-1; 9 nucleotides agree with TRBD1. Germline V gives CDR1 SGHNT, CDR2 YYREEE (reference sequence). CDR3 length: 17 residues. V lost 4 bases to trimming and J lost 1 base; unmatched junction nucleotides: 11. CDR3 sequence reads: CASSPRTGTGTNTEAFF. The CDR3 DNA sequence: TGTGCCAGCAGCCCGCGCACCGGGACAGGGACGAACACTGAAGCTTTCTTT.

The CDR3 DNA is TGCAGCGTCGGTCGGTGGACAGGGGAGGATACGCAGTATTTT. It translates to CSVGRWTGEDTQYF. V is TRBV29-1 and J is TRBJ2-3; 9 bases are a match to TRBD1. CDR3 length: 14 amino acids. Germline CDR1 is SQVTM and CDR2 is ANQGSEA. V was pared by 6 bases and J by 6 bases, with 10 bases of the junction left unmatched.

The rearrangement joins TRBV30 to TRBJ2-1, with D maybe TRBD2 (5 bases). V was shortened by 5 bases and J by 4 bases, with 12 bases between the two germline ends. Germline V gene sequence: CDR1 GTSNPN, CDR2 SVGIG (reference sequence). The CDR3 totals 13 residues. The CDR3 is CAWDYGTYNEQFF. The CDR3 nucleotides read TGTGCCTGGGACTACGGAACGTACAATGAGCAGTTCTTC.

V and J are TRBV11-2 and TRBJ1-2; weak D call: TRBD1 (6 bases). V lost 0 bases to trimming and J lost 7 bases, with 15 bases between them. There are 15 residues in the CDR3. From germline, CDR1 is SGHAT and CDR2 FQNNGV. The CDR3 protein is CASSLEGAAVGGYTF. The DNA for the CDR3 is TGTGCCAGCAGCTTAGAGGGGGCCGCCGTAGGTGGCTACACCTTC.

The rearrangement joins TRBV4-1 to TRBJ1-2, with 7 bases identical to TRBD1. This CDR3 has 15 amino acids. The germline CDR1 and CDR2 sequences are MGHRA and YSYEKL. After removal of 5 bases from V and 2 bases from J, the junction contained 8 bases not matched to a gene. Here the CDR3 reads CASSYHRDSNYGYTF. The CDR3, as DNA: TGCGCCAGCAGCTATCATCGGGACAGCAACTATGGCTACACCTTC.

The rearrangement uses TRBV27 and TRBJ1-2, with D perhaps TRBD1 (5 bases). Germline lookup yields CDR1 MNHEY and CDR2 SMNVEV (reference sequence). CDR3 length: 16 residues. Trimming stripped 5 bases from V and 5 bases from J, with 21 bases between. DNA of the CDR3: TGTGCCAGCAGTGCCAACCAGGGCAGGGAATCTTATGGCTACACCTTC. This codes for CASSANQGRESYGYTF.

In DNA form, the CDR3 reads TGTGCCAGCAGCTCGACGGGGGGAAGCAATCAGCCCCAGCATTTT. This gives the protein CASSSTGGSNQPQHF. The chain joins TRBV2 to TRBJ1-5, with a weak D call TRBD1 (5 bases). CDR3 length: 15 residues. V was cut by 6 bases and J by 1 base, with 13 bases left in between. Germline CDR1 SNHLY, CDR2 FYNNEI.

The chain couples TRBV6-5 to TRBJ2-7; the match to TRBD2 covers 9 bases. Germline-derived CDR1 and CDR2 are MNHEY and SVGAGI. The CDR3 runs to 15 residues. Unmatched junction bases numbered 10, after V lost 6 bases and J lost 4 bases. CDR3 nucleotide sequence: TGTGCCAGCAGCCTACTCGGCGGGGGGGCGTACGAGCAGTACTTC. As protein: CASSLLGGGAYEQYF.

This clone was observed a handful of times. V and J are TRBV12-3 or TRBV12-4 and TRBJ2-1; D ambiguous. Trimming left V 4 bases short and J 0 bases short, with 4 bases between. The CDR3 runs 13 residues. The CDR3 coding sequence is TGTGCCAGCAGTTCCAGCTCCTACAATGAGCAGTTCTTC. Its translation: CASSSSSYNEQFF.

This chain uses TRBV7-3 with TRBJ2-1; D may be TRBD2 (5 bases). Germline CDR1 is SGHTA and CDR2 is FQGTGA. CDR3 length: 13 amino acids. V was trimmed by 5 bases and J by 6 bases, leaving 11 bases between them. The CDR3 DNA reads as TGTGCCAGCAGCCTAGGCGGGCCCAATGAGCAGTTCTTC. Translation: CASSLGGPNEQFF.

The CDR3 bases are TGTGCCAGCAGCTTGGCCCAGACAGTCGAGCAGTACTTC. It yields the protein CASSLAQTVEQYF. The chain uses TRBV5-5 and TRBJ2-7; tentatively, D is TRBD1 (5 bases). The V and J ends lost 0 bases and 6 bases respectively, with 10 bases between them. This CDR3 has 13 amino acids. Germline CDR1 SGHKS, CDR2 YYEKEE (reference sequence). The full variable domain, its missing parts supplied by reference TRBV5-5 and TRBJ2-7, is DAGVTQSPTHLIKTRGQQVTLRCSPISGHKSVSWYQQVLGQGPQFIFQYYEKEERGRGNFPDRFSARQFPNYSSELNVNALLLGDSALYLCASSLAQTVEQYFGPGTRLTVT.

The CDR3 region is CASSPTSGGNTGELFF. The CDR3 coding sequence is TGTGCCAGCAGTCCGACTAGCGGAGGGAACACCGGGGAGCTGTTTTTT. The chain combines TRBV28 with TRBJ2-2; the match to TRBD2 covers 9 bases. The CDR3 spans 16 residues. Germline trimming cut 5 bases from V and 1 base from J; bases unmatched to any gene: 5. The germline V gene has CDR1 MDHEN and CDR2 SYDVKM. The full variable domain, rest sourced from reference TRBV28 and TRBJ2-2, is DVKVTQSSRYLVKRTGEKVFLECVQDMDHENMFWYRQDPGLGLRLIYFSYDVKMKEKGDIPEGYSVSREKKERFSLILESASTNQTSMYLCASSPTSGGNTGELFFGEGSRLTVL.

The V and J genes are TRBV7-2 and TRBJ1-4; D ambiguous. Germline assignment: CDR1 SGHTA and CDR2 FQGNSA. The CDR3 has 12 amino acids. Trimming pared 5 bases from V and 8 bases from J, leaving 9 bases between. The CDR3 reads CASSPVREKLFF. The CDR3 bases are TGTGCCAGCAGCCCAGTCAGAGAAAAACTGTTTTTT. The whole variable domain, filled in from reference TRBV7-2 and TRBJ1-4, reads GAGVSQSPSNKVTEKGKDVELRCDPISGHTALYWYRQSLGQGLEFLIYFQGNSAPDKSGLPSDRFSAERTGGSVSTLTIQRTQQEDSAVYLCASSPVREKLFFGSGTQLSVL.

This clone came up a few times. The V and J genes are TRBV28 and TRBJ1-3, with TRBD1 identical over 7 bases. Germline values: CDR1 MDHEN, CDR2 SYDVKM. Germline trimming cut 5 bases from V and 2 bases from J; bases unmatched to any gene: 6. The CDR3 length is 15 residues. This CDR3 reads CASSLMTGTGNTIYF. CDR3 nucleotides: TGTGCCAGCAGTCTGATGACAGGGACTGGAAACACCATATATTTT.

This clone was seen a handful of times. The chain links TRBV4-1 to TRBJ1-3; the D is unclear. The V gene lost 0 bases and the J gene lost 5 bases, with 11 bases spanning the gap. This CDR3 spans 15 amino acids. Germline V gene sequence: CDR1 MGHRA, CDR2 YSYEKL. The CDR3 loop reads CASSQEADLRNTIYF. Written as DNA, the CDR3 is TGCGCCAGCAGCCAAGAAGCGGATCTCCGAAACACCATATATTTT.

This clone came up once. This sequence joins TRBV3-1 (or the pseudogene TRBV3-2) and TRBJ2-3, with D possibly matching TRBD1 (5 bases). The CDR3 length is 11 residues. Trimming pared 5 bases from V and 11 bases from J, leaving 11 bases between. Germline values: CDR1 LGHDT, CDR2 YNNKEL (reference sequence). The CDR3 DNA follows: TGTGCCAGCAGCTCTGGGGCAGGGCAGTATTTT. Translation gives CASSSGAGQYF.

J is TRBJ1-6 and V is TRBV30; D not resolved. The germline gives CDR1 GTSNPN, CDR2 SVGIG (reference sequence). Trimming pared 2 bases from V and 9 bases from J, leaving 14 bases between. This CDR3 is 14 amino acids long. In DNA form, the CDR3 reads TGTGCCTGGAGTCAGATGGGGAGGAGTTCACCCCTCCACTTT. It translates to CAWSQMGRSSPLHF.

The CDR3 here is CASRTTQGDGYTF. Written as DNA, the CDR3 is TGTGCCAGCCGTACTACCCAAGGCGATGGCTACACCTTC. The chain has TRBV27 and TRBJ1-2; no clear D gene. V lost 8 bases and J lost 6, with 16 bases in between. Germline-derived CDR1 and CDR2 are MNHEY and SMNVEV (reference sequence). The CDR3 totals 13 residues.

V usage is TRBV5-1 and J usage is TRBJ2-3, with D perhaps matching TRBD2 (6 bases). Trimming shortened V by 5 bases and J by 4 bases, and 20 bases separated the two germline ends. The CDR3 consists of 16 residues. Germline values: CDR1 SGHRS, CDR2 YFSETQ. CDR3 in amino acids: CASRAGTPGLPDTQYF. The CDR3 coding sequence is TGCGCCAGCAGGGCCGGGACTCCAGGCCTCCCAGATACGCAGTATTTT.